This T cell receptor (beta chain) originates from a study of patients and donors after allogeneic stem cell transplantation (dated by TCRdb to the early 2020s). Library creation used RT-PCR. Sequencing relied on a NextSeq 550. TCRdb trimmed the raw reads at Q25, called clones with MiXCR and kept productive beta chains. Rows with a matching CDR3 protein are joined into one entry that keeps the most common DNA and genes. For this sample there are about a million distinct CDR3 sequences; roughly 18% appear just once. 5% to 7.5% of the sample belongs to the ten largest clones. Spanning cysteine to phenylalanine, the CDR3 consists of 13 amino acids. Only the CDR3 part of the read is kept: 39 bases, read in frame from the first base. CDR1 and CDR2 were assigned from the germline V gene as LGHNA and YNFKEQ. The germline V and J ends show losses of 5 bases and 9 bases respectively, and no gene match explains 7 bases of the junction.

This clonotype was counted once. The clone's antigen remains unknown. Base quality data are lacking; no much larger clone is found one base away. One read provides weak support. This clonotype was sampled from a human donor who was either an allogeneic HSCT recipient or a stem cell or donor lymphocyte infusion donor (not recorded which). It is not recorded whose cells these are; they may come from a transplant donor. The rearranged chain carries TRBV4-2 and TRBJ2-4, with 7 bases matching TRBD1. The sequencing input was blood, either unsorted or a sorted T cell fraction (not recorded which). The CDR3 protein is CASSTGELGIQYF. In nucleotides, the sequence is TGTGCCAGCAGCACAGGGGAATTGGGCATTCAGTACTTC.